The clone carrying this T cell receptor (beta chain) has only one observation. The antigen is unknown. These data originate in a study of T cell responses to AZD1222 COVID-19 vaccine. Study-wide results and caveats: Most donors were white British and more were female, and clonal diversity was possibly underestimated. Among those given AZD1222, only five or six were seropositive at baseline.

Sequenced by immunoSEQ multiplex PCR; TCRdb stores in-frame clones only, minus some. Of approximately 160,000 clones in the sample, 75% to 90% are singletons; the top ten hold 2% to 3%. V gave up 8 bases and J gave up 4 bases; unmatched junction bases: 7. Germline CDR1 is SNHLY and CDR2 is FYNNEI. This CDR3 comprises 14 residues. This rearrangement joins TRBV2 to TRBJ2-2, with 7 bases fitting TRBD2. The clonotype was recovered from an adult in good health. The starting material was peripheral blood, obtained on day 0 of AZD1222 vaccination. CDR3 bases: TGTGCCAGCTGGCGGGAGCGGACCACCGGGGAGCTGTTTTTT. Translation: CASWRERTTGELFF.